This entry lists 2 T cell receptor beta chains sequenced from one sample in a study of technical replicates of blood from a handful of donors. The table came from immunoSEQ multiplex PCR; TCRdb's copy has only in-frame clones and leaves some out. Of some 62,000 clones in the sample, more than 75% are singletons; the top ten hold around 4.9%. Sequencing was carried out using PBMCs. The receptor source for this set is a human donor in good health. Some clones in this sample may be carry-over from other donors' samples.

This clone has only one observation. The chain employs TRBV6-5 and TRBJ1-2; D perhaps matches TRBD1 (5 bases). V lost 6 bases and J lost 4, with 18 bases in between. The CDR3 runs to 15 residues. In germline, CDR1 is MNHEY, CDR2 SVGAGI. The CDR3 here is CASSSRGGTGYGYTF. The CDR3, as DNA: TGTGCCAGCAGCTCGAGGGGAGGGACGGGCTATGGCTACACCTTC.

The chain carries TRBV6-1 and TRBJ1-1; a weak D match, TRBD1 (5 bases). This CDR3 spans 13 amino acids. Germline V gene data show CDR1 as MNHNS and CDR2 as SASEGT. V lost 1 base, J lost 8 bases, and 11 bases lay in between. CDR3 sequence (DNA): TGTGCCAGCAGTGAAGTGGAGGGGCGGGAAGCTTTCTTT. Translation: CASSEVEGREAFF.